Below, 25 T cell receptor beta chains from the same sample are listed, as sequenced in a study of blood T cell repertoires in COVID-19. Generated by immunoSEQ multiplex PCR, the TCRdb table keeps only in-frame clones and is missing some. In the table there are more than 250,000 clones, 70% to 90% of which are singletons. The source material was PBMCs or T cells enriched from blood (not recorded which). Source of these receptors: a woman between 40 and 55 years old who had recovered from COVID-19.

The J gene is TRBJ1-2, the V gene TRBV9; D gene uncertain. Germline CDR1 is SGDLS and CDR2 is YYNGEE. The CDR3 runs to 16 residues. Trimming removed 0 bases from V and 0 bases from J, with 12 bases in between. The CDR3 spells CASSVVSTSTNYGYTF. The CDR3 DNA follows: TGTGCCAGCAGCGTAGTCTCTACGTCCACTAACTATGGCTACACCTTC.

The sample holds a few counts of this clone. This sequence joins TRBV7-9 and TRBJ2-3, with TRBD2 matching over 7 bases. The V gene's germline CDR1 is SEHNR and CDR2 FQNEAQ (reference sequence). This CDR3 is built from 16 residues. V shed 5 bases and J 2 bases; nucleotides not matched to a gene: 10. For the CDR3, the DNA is TGTGCCAGCAGCGGGTTTAGCGGGTGGGCCACAGATACGCAGTATTTT. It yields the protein CASSGFSGWATDTQYF.

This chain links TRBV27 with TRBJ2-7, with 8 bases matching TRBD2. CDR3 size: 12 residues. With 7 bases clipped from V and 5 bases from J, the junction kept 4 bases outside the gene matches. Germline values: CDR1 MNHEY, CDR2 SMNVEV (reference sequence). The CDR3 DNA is TGTGCCAGCATGCCCGGGGGGGACGAGCAGTACTTC. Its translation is CASMPGGDEQYF.

This CDR3 is CAISESVAGVGETQYF. CDR3 DNA: TGTGCCATCAGTGAGTCGGTGGCGGGAGTGGGAGAGACCCAGTACTTC. The chain is built from TRBV10-3 and TRBJ2-5, with 7 bases aligning to TRBD2. V shed 0 bases, J shed 4 bases, and the junction held 8 bases outside the gene matches. Germline lookup yields CDR1 ENHRY and CDR2 SYGVKD. The CDR3 sequence is 16 residues long.

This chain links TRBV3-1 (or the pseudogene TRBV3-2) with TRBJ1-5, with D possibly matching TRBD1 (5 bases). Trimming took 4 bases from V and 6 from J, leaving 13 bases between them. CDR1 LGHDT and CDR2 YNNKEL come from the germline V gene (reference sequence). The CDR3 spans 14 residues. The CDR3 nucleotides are TGTGCCAGCAGCCCCGCCTGGGGGGGTCAGCCCCAGCATTTT. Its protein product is CASSPAWGGQPQHF.

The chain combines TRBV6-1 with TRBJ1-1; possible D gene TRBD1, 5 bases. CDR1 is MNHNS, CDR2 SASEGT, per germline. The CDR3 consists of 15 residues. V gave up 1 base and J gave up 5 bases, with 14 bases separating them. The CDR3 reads CASSEGRVQGTEAFF. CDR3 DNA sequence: TGTGCCAGCAGTGAAGGCCGGGTCCAGGGAACTGAAGCTTTCTTT.

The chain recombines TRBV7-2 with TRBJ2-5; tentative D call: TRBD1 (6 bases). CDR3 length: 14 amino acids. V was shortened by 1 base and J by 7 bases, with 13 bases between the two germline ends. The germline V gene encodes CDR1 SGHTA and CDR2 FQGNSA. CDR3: CASSLVGASATQYF. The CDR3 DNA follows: TGTGCCAGCAGCTTAGTGGGGGCCTCGGCGACCCAGTACTTC.

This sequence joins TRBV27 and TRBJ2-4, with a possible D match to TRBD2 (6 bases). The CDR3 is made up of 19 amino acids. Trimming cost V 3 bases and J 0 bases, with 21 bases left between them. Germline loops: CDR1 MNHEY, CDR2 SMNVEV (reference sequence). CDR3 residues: CASSFRVSGYALAKNIQYF. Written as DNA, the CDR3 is TGTGCCAGCAGTTTCCGTGTTAGCGGATATGCCTTAGCCAAAAACATTCAGTACTTC.

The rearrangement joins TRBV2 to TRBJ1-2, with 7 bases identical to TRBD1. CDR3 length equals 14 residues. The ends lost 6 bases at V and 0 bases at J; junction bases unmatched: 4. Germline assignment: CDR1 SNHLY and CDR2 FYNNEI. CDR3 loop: CASRAGTANYGYTF. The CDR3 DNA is TGTGCCAGCAGAGCCGGGACAGCTAACTATGGCTACACCTTC.

The DNA for the CDR3 is TGTGCCAGCAGTTACCGGGGGACCCAGTACTTC. This translates into CASSYRGTQYF. This rearrangement joins TRBV12-3 or TRBV12-4 to TRBJ2-5, with D perhaps matching TRBD2 (5 bases). This CDR3 is built from 11 residues. The V end lost 4 bases, the J end lost 7 bases, and 7 bases lay between the germline ends.

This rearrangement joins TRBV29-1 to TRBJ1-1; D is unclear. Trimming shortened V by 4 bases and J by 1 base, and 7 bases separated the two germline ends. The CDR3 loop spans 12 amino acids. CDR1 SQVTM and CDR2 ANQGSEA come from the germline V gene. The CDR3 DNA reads TGCAGCGTTGGAGGATGGAACACTGAAGCTTTCTTT. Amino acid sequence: CSVGGWNTEAFF.

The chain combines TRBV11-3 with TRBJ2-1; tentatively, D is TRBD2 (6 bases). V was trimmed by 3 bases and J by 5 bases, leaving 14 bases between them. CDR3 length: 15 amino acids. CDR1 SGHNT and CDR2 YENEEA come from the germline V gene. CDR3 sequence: CASSFRGTADNEQFF. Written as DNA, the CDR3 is TGTGCCAGCAGCTTTCGGGGGACGGCTGACAATGAGCAGTTCTTC.

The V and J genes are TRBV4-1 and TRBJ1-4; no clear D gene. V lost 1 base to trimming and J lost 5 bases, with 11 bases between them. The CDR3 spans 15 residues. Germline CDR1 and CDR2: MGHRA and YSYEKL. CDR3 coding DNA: TGCGCCAGCAGCCAAGTATCCCGGTTAAATGAAAAACTGTTTTTT. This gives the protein CASSQVSRLNEKLFF.

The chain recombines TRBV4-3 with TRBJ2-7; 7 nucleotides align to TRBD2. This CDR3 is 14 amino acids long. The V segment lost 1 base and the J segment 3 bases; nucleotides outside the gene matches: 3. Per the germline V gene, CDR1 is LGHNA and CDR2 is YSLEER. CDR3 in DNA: TGCGCCAGCAGCCAAGGGGAGGGCCGCTACGAGCAGTACTTC. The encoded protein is CASSQGEGRYEQYF.

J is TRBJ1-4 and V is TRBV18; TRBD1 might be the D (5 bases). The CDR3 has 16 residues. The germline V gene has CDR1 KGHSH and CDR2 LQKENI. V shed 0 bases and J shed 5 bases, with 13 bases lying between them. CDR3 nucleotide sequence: TGTGCCAGCTCACCACCGGGGCTGAGCTCAAATGAAAAACTGTTTTTT. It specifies CASSPPGLSSNEKLFF.

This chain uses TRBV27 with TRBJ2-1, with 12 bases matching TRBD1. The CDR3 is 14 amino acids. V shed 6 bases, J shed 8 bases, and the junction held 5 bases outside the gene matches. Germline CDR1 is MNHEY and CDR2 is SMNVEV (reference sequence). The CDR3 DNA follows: TGTGCCAGCAGGAGGGACAGGGGGCGAGATGAGCAGTTCTTC. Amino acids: CASRRDRGRDEQFF.

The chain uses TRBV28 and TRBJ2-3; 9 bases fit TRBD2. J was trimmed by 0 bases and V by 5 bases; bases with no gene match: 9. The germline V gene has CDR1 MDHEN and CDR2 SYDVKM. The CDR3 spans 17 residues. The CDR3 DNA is TGTGCCAGCAGTCCTCTTCGACTAGCGGTTAGCACAGATACGCAGTATTTT. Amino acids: CASSPLRLAVSTDTQYF.

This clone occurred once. CDR3 nucleotide sequence: TGTGCCAGCAGCTTAGATCGAGCTGGTGAGCAGTTCTTC. Its translation: CASSLDRAGEQFF. J is TRBJ2-1 and V is TRBV11-2; the D is unclear. The length of the CDR3 is 13 residues. The V and J ends lost 0 bases and 9 bases respectively, with 9 bases between them. Per germline, CDR1 SGHAT and CDR2 FQNNGV.

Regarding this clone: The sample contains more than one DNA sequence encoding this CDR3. The CDR3 region has the DNA TGTGCCACCAGTGATCCGGGACTAGCGAATACAGATACGCAGTATTTT. Amino acids: CATSDPGLANTDTQYF. V is TRBV24-1 and J is TRBJ2-3, with 10 bases fitting TRBD2. Losses at the gene ends were 3 bases for V and 3 bases for J; bases not matched to a gene: 5. The CDR3 has 16 residues. Germline V gives CDR1 KGHDR, CDR2 SFDVKD.

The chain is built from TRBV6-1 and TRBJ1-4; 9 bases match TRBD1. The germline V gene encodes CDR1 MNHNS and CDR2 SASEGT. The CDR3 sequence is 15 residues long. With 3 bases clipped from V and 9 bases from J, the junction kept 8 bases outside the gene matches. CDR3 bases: TGTGCCAGCAGTGACGCCGGGACAGGGCGGAAAAAACTGTTTTTT. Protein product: CASSDAGTGRKKLFF.

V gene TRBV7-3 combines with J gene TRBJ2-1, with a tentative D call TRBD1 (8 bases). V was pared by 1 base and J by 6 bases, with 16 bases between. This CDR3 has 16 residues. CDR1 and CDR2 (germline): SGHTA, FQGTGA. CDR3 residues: CASSLKAGTGSNEQFF. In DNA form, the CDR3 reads TGTGCCAGCAGCTTAAAAGCGGGGACAGGCAGCAATGAGCAGTTCTTC.

The DNA for the CDR3 is TGTGCCACCAGCTCCGGGTACGAGCAGTACTTC. Protein: CATSSGYEQYF. The J gene is TRBJ2-7, the V gene TRBV15; D not resolved. Between the trimmed V and J ends, which lost 5 bases and 4 bases, there was a span of 6 bases. CDR1 and CDR2 from the germline V gene are LNHNV and YYDKDF (reference sequence). The CDR3 has 11 amino acids.

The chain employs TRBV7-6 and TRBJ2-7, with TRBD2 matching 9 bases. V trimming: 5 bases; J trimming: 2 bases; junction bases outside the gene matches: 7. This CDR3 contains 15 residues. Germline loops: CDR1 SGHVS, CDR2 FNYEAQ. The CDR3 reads CASSQLAGSTYEQYF. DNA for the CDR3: TGTGCCAGCAGCCAACTAGCGGGCTCGACCTACGAGCAGTACTTC.

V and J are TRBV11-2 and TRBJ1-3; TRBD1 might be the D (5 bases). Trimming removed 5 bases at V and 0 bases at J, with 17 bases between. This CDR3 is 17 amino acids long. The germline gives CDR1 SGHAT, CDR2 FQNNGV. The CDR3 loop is CASSSPGGTSSGNTIYF. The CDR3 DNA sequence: TGTGCCAGCAGCAGCCCCGGGGGGACGAGCTCTGGAAACACCATATATTTT. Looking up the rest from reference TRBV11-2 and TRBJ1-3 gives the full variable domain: EAGVAQSPRYKIIEKRQSVAFWCNPISGHATLYWYQQILGQGPKLLIQFQNNGVVDDSQLPKDRFSAERLKGVDSTLKIQPAKLEDSAVYLCASSSPGGTSSGNTIYFGEGSWLTVV.

CDR3 nucleotide sequence: TGTGCCAGTAGTGGGGCAGGGGGAGGAAGCGAGCAGTACTTC. Translated: CASSGAGGGSEQYF. V and J are TRBV19 and TRBJ2-7; tentative D call: TRBD1 (7 bases). The CDR3 totals 14 residues. Germline V gene data show CDR1 as LNHDA and CDR2 as SQIVND (reference sequence). Trimming stripped 5 bases from V and 6 bases from J, with 17 bases between.